These T cell receptor beta chains were read from a single sample in a study of CD8 T cells in acute hepatitis C reinfection. Profiling relied on immunoSEQ multiplex PCR, and the TCRdb table lists in-frame clones only, not all of them. The sample consists of some 40,000 clones, 87% of them appearing once. Sequenced material: naive CD8+ T cells from PBMCs. The receptors originated from a man aged 25-40 years with chronic hepatitis C. Each CDR3 is given with its conserved first and last residue. The D gene is left open where the match is weak. Not every row has a clone size; where given, it reads once, few, many or a size class.

V gene: TRBV6-1; clone size: NA; J gene: TRBJ1-2; D gene: TRBD1; CDR3 protein: CASMGQGADGYTF; CDR3 DNA: TGTGCCAGCATGGGACAGGGGGCAGACGGCTACACCTTC
V gene: TRBV9; clone size: NA; J gene: TRBJ2-1; D gene: TRBD1; CDR3 protein: CASSGFGTGKFF; CDR3 DNA: TGTGCCAGCAGCGGATTCGGGACAGGGAAGTTCTTC
V gene: TRBV9; clone size: NA; J gene: TRBJ1-6; D gene: NA; CDR3 protein: CASSVEGIYNSPLHF; CDR3 DNA: TGTGCCAGCAGCGTAGAAGGGATCTATAATTCACCCCTCCACTTT
V gene: TRBV7-6; clone size: once; J gene: TRBJ2-2; D gene: NA; CDR3 protein: CASSFRMGAGELFF; CDR3 DNA: TGTGCCAGCAGCTTTCGGATGGGGGCCGGGGAGCTGTTTTTT
V gene: TRBV27; clone size: NA; J gene: TRBJ2-7; D gene: TRBD2; CDR3 protein: CASSLGGLAGAYSDLYF; CDR3 DNA: TGTGCCAGCAGTTTAGGTGGACTAGCGGGGGCCTACTCAGACTTGTACTTC
V gene: TRBV5-8; clone size: NA; J gene: TRBJ1-5; D gene: TRBD1; CDR3 protein: CASSLEAGGLRQPQHF; CDR3 DNA: TGTGCCAGCAGCTTGGAGGCAGGGGGACTGCGGCAGCCCCAGCATTTT
V gene: TRBV12-5; clone size: NA; J gene: TRBJ2-7; D gene: TRBD1; CDR3 protein: CASGNSGTGTHYEQYF; CDR3 DNA: TGTGCTAGTGGGAACTCCGGGACAGGGACACACTACGAGCAGTACTTC
V gene: TRBV10-1; clone size: NA; J gene: TRBJ1-6; D gene: NA; CDR3 protein: CASSRDLGNSPLHF; CDR3 DNA: TGCGCCAGCAGCCGGGACTTGGGTAATTCACCCCTCCACTTT
V gene: TRBV9; clone size: NA; J gene: TRBJ2-2; D gene: TRBD1; CDR3 protein: CASSDPGTGGPSVTGELFF; CDR3 DNA: TGTGCCAGCAGCGACCCAGGCACAGGGGGCCCGAGCGTCACCGGGGAGCTGTTTTTT
V gene: TRBV5-1; clone size: NA; J gene: TRBJ2-1; D gene: TRBD1; CDR3 protein: CASSGTGTGSYNEQFF; CDR3 DNA: TGCGCCAGCAGCGGGACCGGGACAGGGTCCTACAATGAGCAGTTCTTC
V gene: TRBV4-1; clone size: NA; J gene: TRBJ1-2; D gene: NA; CDR3 protein: CASSQVQSILYGYTF; CDR3 DNA: TGCGCCAGCAGCCAAGTCCAATCTATACTCTATGGCTACACCTTC
V gene: TRBV12-5; clone size: NA; J gene: TRBJ2-5; D gene: NA; CDR3 protein: CASGSPTQPGRHGETQYF; CDR3 DNA: TGTGCTAGTGGTTCTCCGACCCAACCGGGACGCCACGGAGAGACCCAGTACTTC
V gene: TRBV6-5; clone size: NA; J gene: TRBJ2-5; D gene: NA; CDR3 protein: CASSYRQGSETQYF; CDR3 DNA: TGTGCCAGCAGTTACCGGCAGGGGTCGGAGACCCAGTACTTC
V gene: TRBV5-1; clone size: NA; J gene: TRBJ2-1; D gene: TRBD1; CDR3 protein: CASRGDPGQGISYNEQFF; CDR3 DNA: TGCGCCAGCAGGGGGGACCCGGGACAGGGTATTTCCTACAATGAGCAGTTCTTC
V gene: TRBV30; clone size: NA; J gene: TRBJ2-2; D gene: NA; CDR3 protein: CAWSWATGELFF; CDR3 DNA: TGTGCCTGGAGTTGGGCCACCGGGGAGCTGTTTTTT
V gene: TRBV4-1; clone size: NA; J gene: TRBJ2-7; D gene: NA; CDR3 protein: CASSQDVQNSYEQYF; CDR3 DNA: TGCGCCAGCAGCCAAGACGTACAAAATTCCTACGAGCAGTACTTC
V gene: TRBV9; clone size: NA; J gene: TRBJ2-1; D gene: TRBD2; CDR3 protein: CASSLIAGGNNEQFF; CDR3 DNA: TGTGCCAGCAGCCTAATAGCGGGAGGGAACAATGAGCAGTTCTTC
V gene: TRBV18; clone size: NA; J gene: TRBJ2-1; D gene: NA; CDR3 protein: CASSPPGIPGNEQFF; CDR3 DNA: TGTGCCAGCTCACCGCCCGGTATCCCCGGCAATGAGCAGTTCTTC
V gene: TRBV5-1; clone size: once; J gene: TRBJ2-7; D gene: NA; CDR3 protein: CASSWTTAGEQYF; CDR3 DNA: TGCGCCAGCAGCTGGACGACTGCGGGGGAGCAGTACTTC
V gene: TRBV27; clone size: NA; J gene: TRBJ1-5; D gene: NA; CDR3 protein: CASSSGMGNQPQHF; CDR3 DNA: TGTGCCAGCAGTAGTGGTATGGGGAATCAGCCCCAGCATTTT
V gene: TRBV4-2; clone size: NA; J gene: TRBJ2-2; D gene: TRBD2; CDR3 protein: CASSPGLAGDYTGELFF; CDR3 DNA: TGTGCCAGCAGCCCGGGACTAGCGGGGGATTACACCGGGGAGCTGTTTTTT
V gene: TRBV6-1; clone size: NA; J gene: TRBJ1-1; D gene: TRBD1; CDR3 protein: CASRDRSILNTEAFF; CDR3 DNA: TGTGCCAGCAGGGACAGGAGTATTTTGAACACTGAAGCTTTCTTT
V gene: TRBV4-1; clone size: NA; J gene: TRBJ2-3; D gene: TRBD2; CDR3 protein: CASSQRSSGGPGTQYF; CDR3 DNA: TGCGCCAGCAGCCAAAGGTCTAGCGGGGGGCCGGGTACGCAGTATTTT
V gene: TRBV15; clone size: NA; J gene: TRBJ2-5; D gene: TRBD2; CDR3 protein: CATSPSGGAGETQYF; CDR3 DNA: TGTGCCACCAGCCCGAGCGGGGGGGCCGGGGAGACCCAGTACTTC
V gene: TRBV27; clone size: few; J gene: TRBJ2-5; D gene: TRBD2; CDR3 protein: CASSIGTSGMEGQYF; CDR3 DNA: TGTGCCAGCAGTATCGGGACTAGCGGGATGGAGGGCCAGTACTTC
V gene: TRBV4-2; clone size: NA; J gene: TRBJ2-7; D gene: NA; CDR3 protein: CASSQASREQYF; CDR3 DNA: TGTGCCAGCAGCCAAGCCTCCCGGGAGCAGTACTTC
V gene: TRBV5-1; clone size: NA; J gene: TRBJ2-5; D gene: TRBD2; CDR3 protein: CASSPGTKETQYF; CDR3 DNA: TGCGCCAGCAGCCCCGGGACTAAAGAGACCCAGTACTTC
V gene: TRBV19; clone size: NA; J gene: TRBJ2-2; D gene: NA; CDR3 protein: CASSMVAGPPGELFF; CDR3 DNA: TGTGCCAGTAGTATGGTGGCCGGTCCTCCCGGGGAGCTGTTTTTT
V gene: TRBV11-2; clone size: NA; J gene: TRBJ2-1; D gene: TRBD2; CDR3 protein: CASSLEAGGPGEQFF; CDR3 DNA: TGTGCCAGCAGCTTAGAGGCGGGAGGGCCCGGTGAGCAGTTCTTC
V gene: TRBV5-1; clone size: NA; J gene: TRBJ1-1; D gene: NA; CDR3 protein: CASSTGLNPEAFF; CDR3 DNA: TGCGCCAGCAGCACGGGGTTGAATCCTGAAGCTTTCTTT
V gene: TRBV6-6; clone size: NA; J gene: TRBJ2-7; D gene: NA; CDR3 protein: CASSYLQPGLNEQYF; CDR3 DNA: TGTGCCAGCAGTTATCTGCAGCCGGGGTTGAACGAGCAGTACTTC
V gene: TRBV5-8; clone size: once; J gene: TRBJ1-5; D gene: NA; CDR3 protein: CASTVGGNLPQHF; CDR3 DNA: TGTGCCAGCACAGTGGGGGGTAACCTGCCCCAGCATTTT
V gene: TRBV5-6; clone size: NA; J gene: TRBJ1-1; D gene: NA; CDR3 protein: CASSPVLVGVNTEAFF; CDR3 DNA: TGTGCCAGCAGCCCGGTCCTCGTGGGAGTGAACACTGAAGCTTTCTTT
V gene: TRBV9; clone size: NA; J gene: TRBJ2-7; D gene: TRBD1; CDR3 protein: CASSAGTGGNEQYF; CDR3 DNA: TGTGCCAGCAGCGCAGGGACAGGGGGCAACGAGCAGTACTTC
V gene: TRBV7-2; clone size: few; J gene: TRBJ2-6; D gene: NA; CDR3 protein: CANSWVSGANVLTF; CDR3 DNA: TGTGCCAACTCGTGGGTCTCTGGGGCCAACGTCCTGACTTTC
V gene: TRBV27; clone size: NA; J gene: TRBJ2-2; D gene: NA; CDR3 protein: CASALDRSNGELFF; CDR3 DNA: TGTGCCAGCGCCCTCGACAGGTCAAACGGGGAGCTGTTTTTT
V gene: TRBV9; clone size: NA; J gene: TRBJ2-7; D gene: NA; CDR3 protein: CASSAPSGLPDSYEQYF; CDR3 DNA: TGTGCCAGCAGCGCACCATCGGGACTCCCTGACTCCTACGAGCAGTACTTC
V gene: TRBV5-5; clone size: once; J gene: TRBJ1-2; D gene: NA; CDR3 protein: CASSLEETDYGYTF; CDR3 DNA: TGTGCCAGCAGCTTGGAAGAGACAGACTATGGCTACACCTTC
V gene: TRBV27; clone size: NA; J gene: TRBJ2-1; D gene: TRBD1; CDR3 protein: CASSLQGKVNEQFF; CDR3 DNA: TGTGCCAGCAGCCTACAGGGGAAAGTCAATGAGCAGTTCTTC
V gene: TRBV2; clone size: few; J gene: TRBJ1-2; D gene: NA; CDR3 protein: CASREPYGYTF; CDR3 DNA: TGTGCCAGCAGAGAGCCCTATGGCTACACCTTC
V gene: TRBV13; clone size: NA; J gene: TRBJ2-2; D gene: TRBD1; CDR3 protein: CASTSEGQGPSGELFF; CDR3 DNA: TGTGCCAGCACCTCGGAGGGACAGGGCCCCTCCGGGGAGCTGTTTTTT
V gene: TRBV4-1; clone size: once; J gene: TRBJ2-5; D gene: NA; CDR3 protein: CASSQGVLAVQETQYF; CDR3 DNA: TGCGCCAGCAGCCAAGGGGTGCTAGCAGTCCAAGAGACCCAGTACTTC
V gene: TRBV7-9; clone size: NA; J gene: TRBJ2-2; D gene: NA; CDR3 protein: CASSSQGNTGELFF; CDR3 DNA: TGTGCCAGCAGTTCTCAGGGGAACACCGGGGAGCTGTTTTTT
V gene: TRBV27; clone size: once; J gene: TRBJ2-3; D gene: NA; CDR3 protein: CASMSRVGDTQYF; CDR3 DNA: TGTGCCAGCATGTCTAGGGTGGGGGATACGCAGTATTTT
V gene: TRBV7-9; clone size: once; J gene: TRBJ2-3; D gene: TRBD1; CDR3 protein: CASSPSGRGLGTQYF; CDR3 DNA: TGTGCCAGCAGCCCCTCTGGCAGGGGGTTAGGTACGCAGTATTTT